This TCR beta chain was obtained from a study of blood T cell repertoires in COVID-19. Overall study context: Some COVID-19 samples were acute and others convalescent; all came from the United States, Italy and Spain. PBMCs, B-cell-depleted T cells, or T cells were the source of the cDNA or gDNA that made up the material.

This CDR3 spans 17 amino acids. The V gene's germline CDR1 is LGHNA and CDR2 YNFKEQ. The ends were cut back, 0 bases at V and 2 bases at J, with 14 bases in the middle. Per the authors' pipeline: Cell counts per sample came from amplifying reference gene primers. TCRdb keeps only in-frame clones here, not all; method: immunoSEQ multiplex PCR. Clone size and V and J calls were adopted from that table, with D and trimming inferred from the DNA. The sample carries 200,000 to 300,000 clones, about four fifths recorded once. This clone was picked up many times. The sequence came from a woman older than 75 with acute or convalescent COVID-19. The chain recombines TRBV4-2 with TRBJ2-1; perhaps TRBD1 as D (6 bases). The source material was peripheral blood. The CDR3 bases are TGTGCCAGCAGCCAAGACCCTCAGGGGAGCCCCTACAATGAGCAGTTCTTC. Protein sequence: CASSQDPQGSPYNEQFF.